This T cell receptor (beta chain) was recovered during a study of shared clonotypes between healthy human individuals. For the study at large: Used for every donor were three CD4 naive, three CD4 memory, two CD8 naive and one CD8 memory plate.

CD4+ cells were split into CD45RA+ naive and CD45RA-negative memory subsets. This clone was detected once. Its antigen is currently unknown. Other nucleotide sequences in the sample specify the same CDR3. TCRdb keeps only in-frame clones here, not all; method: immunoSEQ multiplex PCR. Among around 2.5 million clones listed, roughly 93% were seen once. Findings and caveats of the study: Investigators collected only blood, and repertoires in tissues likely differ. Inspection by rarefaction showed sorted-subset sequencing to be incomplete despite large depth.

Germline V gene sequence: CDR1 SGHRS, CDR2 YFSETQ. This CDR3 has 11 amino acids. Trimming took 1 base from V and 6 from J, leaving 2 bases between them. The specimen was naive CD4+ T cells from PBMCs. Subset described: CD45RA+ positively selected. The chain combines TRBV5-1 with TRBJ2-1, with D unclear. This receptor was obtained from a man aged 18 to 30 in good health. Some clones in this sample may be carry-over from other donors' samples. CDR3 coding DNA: TGCGCCAGCAGCTTGCTCAATGAGCAGTTCTTC. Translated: CASSLLNEQFF.